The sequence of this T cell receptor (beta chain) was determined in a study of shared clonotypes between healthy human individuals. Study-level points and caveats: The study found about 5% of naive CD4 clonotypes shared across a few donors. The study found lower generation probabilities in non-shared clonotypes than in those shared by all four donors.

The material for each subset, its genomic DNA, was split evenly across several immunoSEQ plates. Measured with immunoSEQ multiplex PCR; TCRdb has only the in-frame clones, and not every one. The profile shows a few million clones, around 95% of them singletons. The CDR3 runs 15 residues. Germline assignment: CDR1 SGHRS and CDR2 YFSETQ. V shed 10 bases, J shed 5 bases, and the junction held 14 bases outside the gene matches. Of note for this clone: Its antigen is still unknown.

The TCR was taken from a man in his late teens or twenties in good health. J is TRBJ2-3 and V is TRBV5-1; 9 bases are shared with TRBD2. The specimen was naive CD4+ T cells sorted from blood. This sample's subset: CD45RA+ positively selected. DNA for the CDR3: TGCGCCTCGACTTCCGGGGCTAGCGGGGAAGATACGCAGTATTTT. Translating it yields CASTSGASGEDTQYF.